This T cell receptor beta chain appears in the sequencing data of a study of control samples from healthy donors and cancer patients. Produced via immunoSEQ multiplex PCR; TCRdb's table is partial and in-frame only. The sample records some 130,000 clones, around nine tenths being singletons. The CDR3 is made up of 11 amino acids. V was trimmed by 4 bases and J by 0 bases, leaving 4 bases between them. Per the germline V gene, CDR1 is SQVTM and CDR2 is ANQGSEA. The clonotype comes from a man aged 40-49 years in good health. The chain recombines TRBV29-1 with TRBJ2-7; D remains ambiguous. Sequenced material: blood. The CDR3 bases are TGCAGCGTTGGGAGCTCCTACGAGCAGTACTTC. Amino acid sequence: CSVGSSYEQYF.